These 11 T cell receptor beta chains came from one sample sequenced in a study of CD8 T cell repertoires and HIV-1 epitope variants. Repertoires were generated with immunoSEQ multiplex PCR, while TCRdb's copy carries only in-frame clones and drops some. The table includes 80,000 to 95,000 clones, over 70% detected once. The sequenced sample was uncultured baseline CD8+ T cells from peripheral blood mononuclear cells (PBMCs). Source of these receptors: a male donor with HIV.

The table lists this clone with a few counts. V and J are TRBV5-4 and TRBJ2-1, with TRBD2 as a possible D gene (6 bases). Germline values: CDR1 SGHNT, CDR2 YYREEE (reference sequence). This CDR3 comprises 13 residues. The V gene lost 2 bases and the J gene lost 7 bases, with 10 bases spanning the gap. The CDR3: CASSFVGGNEQFF. CDR3 nucleotides: TGTGCCAGCAGCTTTGTGGGGGGTAATGAGCAGTTCTTC.

This clone has a single count. The CDR3 DNA reads TGCGCCAGCAGGCCGAACCCCGGACCGACTGAAGCTTTCTTT. This codes for CASRPNPGPTEAFF. This rearrangement joins TRBV5-1 to TRBJ1-1; D is uncertain. V lost 5 bases and J 5 bases, leaving 16 bases between the germline ends. Germline loops: CDR1 SGHRS, CDR2 YFSETQ. This CDR3 is 14 amino acids long. The variable domain in full, completed from reference TRBV5-1 and TRBJ1-1, reads KAGVTQTPRYLIKTRGQQVTLSCSPISGHRSVSWYQQTPGQGLQFLFEYFSETQRNKGNFPGRFSGRQFSNSRSEMNVSTLELGDSALYLCASRPNPGPTEAFFGQGTRLTVV.

The chain uses TRBV9 and TRBJ2-1; D may be TRBD1 (5 bases). Germline V gives CDR1 SGDLS, CDR2 YYNGEE. Trimming took 4 bases from V and 2 from J, leaving 13 bases between them. The CDR3 contains 15 residues. CDR3 loop: CASSPSAGTYNEQFF. CDR3 in DNA: TGTGCCAGCAGCCCCTCGGCAGGGACCTACAATGAGCAGTTCTTC. The full variable domain, completed using reference TRBV9 and TRBJ2-1, is DSGVTQTPKHLITATGQRVTLRCSPRSGDLSVYWYQQSLDQGLQFLIQYYNGEERAKGNILERFSAQQFPDLHSELNLSSLELGDSALYFCASSPSAGTYNEQFFGPGTRLTVL.

J is TRBJ2-1 and V is TRBV4-1; D remains unclear. In germline, CDR1 is MGHRA, CDR2 YSYEKL. The CDR3 is 17 amino acids. The V and J ends lost 1 base and 0 bases respectively, with 13 bases between them. The CDR3 spells CASSQVLTASSYNEQFF. The CDR3 DNA follows: TGCGCCAGCAGCCAAGTCTTGACGGCCAGCTCCTACAATGAGCAGTTCTTC.

The chain couples TRBV4-2 to TRBJ1-5; TRBD1 agrees at 7 bases. This CDR3 has 15 residues. V lost 4 bases, J lost 4 bases, and 7 bases stayed unmatched. Germline CDR1 reads LGHNA; CDR2 reads YNFKEQ. This CDR3 is CASSLTGAANQPQHF. The CDR3 nucleotides are TGTGCCAGCAGCCTTACAGGGGCCGCAAATCAGCCCCAGCATTTT.

This chain joins TRBV5-4 and TRBJ1-2; D unresolved. This CDR3 spans 12 amino acids. CDR1 is SGHNT, CDR2 YYREEE, per germline (reference sequence). V gave up 6 bases and J gave up 8 bases, with 14 bases separating them. The CDR3 sequence is CASKAPAAGYTF. The CDR3 DNA reads as TGTGCCAGCAAGGCCCCGGCGGCGGGCTACACCTTC.

The chain couples TRBV10-2 to TRBJ2-7; TRBD2 matches at 15 bases. The germline V gene encodes CDR1 WSHSY and CDR2 SAAADI. Trimming took 2 bases from V and 4 from J; bases not matched to a gene: 3. The CDR3 is 16 amino acids. The DNA for the CDR3 is TGCGCCAGCAGTGAGGGACTAGCGGGAGGGCTATACGAGCAGTACTTC. Residues: CASSEGLAGGLYEQYF.

This chain connects TRBV9 to TRBJ2-1, with D hard to call. The CDR3 is 13 amino acids. Germline values: CDR1 SGDLS, CDR2 YYNGEE. Trimming took off 4 bases at V and 7 bases at J, with 12 bases between the two ends. CDR3 loop: CASSTQIGNEQFF. DNA of the CDR3: TGTGCCAGCAGCACCCAAATCGGGAATGAGCAGTTCTTC. Combining the CDR3 with reference TRBV9 and TRBJ2-1 gives the whole variable domain DSGVTQTPKHLITATGQRVTLRCSPRSGDLSVYWYQQSLDQGLQFLIQYYNGEERAKGNILERFSAQQFPDLHSELNLSSLELGDSALYFCASSTQIGNEQFFGPGTRLTVL.

The V call is TRBV5-1, the J call TRBJ2-1; D gene uncertain. Trimming took off 0 bases at V and 9 bases at J, with 7 bases between the two ends. Germline V gene sequence: CDR1 SGHRS, CDR2 YFSETQ. The CDR3 contains 12 residues. In DNA, the CDR3 is TGCGCCAGCAGCTTGGGTCTTGGTGAGCAGTTCTTC. It codes for CASSLGLGEQFF. The full variable domain, in which reference TRBV5-1 and TRBJ2-1 provide the parts outside the CDR3, is KAGVTQTPRYLIKTRGQQVTLSCSPISGHRSVSWYQQTPGQGLQFLFEYFSETQRNKGNFPGRFSGRQFSNSRSEMNVSTLELGDSALYLCASSLGLGEQFFGPGTRLTVL.

The genes are TRBV5-1 and TRBJ2-7; maybe TRBD2 (6 bases). Germline lookup yields CDR1 SGHRS and CDR2 YFSETQ. With 4 bases removed from V and 0 bases from J, the gap between germline ends came to 14 bases. CDR3 size: 15 residues. CDR3 bases: TGCGCCAGCAGCCCCGGGACTTCGAGCTCCTACGAGCAGTACTTC. Translating it yields CASSPGTSSSYEQYF.

This chain joins TRBV5-1 and TRBJ1-4; D is possibly TRBD1 (6 bases). Per germline, CDR1 SGHRS and CDR2 YFSETQ. Trimming cost V 4 bases and J 6 bases, with 16 bases left between them. This CDR3 region has 15 residues. CDR3: CASSPQGRGDEKLFF. The CDR3 region has the DNA TGCGCCAGCAGCCCACAGGGCCGGGGGGATGAAAAACTGTTTTTT.